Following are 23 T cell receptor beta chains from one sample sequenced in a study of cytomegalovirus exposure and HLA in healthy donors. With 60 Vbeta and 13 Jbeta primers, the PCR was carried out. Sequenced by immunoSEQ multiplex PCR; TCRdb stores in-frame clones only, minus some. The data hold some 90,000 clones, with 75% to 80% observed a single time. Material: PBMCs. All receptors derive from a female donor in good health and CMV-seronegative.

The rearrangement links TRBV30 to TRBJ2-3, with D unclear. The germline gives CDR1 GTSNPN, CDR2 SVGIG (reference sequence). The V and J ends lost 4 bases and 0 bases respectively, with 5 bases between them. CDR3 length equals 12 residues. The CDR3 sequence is CAWTRSTDTQYF. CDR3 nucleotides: TGTGCCTGGACCAGAAGCACAGATACGCAGTATTTT.

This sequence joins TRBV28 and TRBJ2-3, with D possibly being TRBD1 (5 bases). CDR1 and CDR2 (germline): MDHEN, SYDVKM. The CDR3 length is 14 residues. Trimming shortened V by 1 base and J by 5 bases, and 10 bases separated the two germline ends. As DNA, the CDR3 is TGTGCCAGCAGTTTATATGGAAGGGGAGATACGCAGTATTTT. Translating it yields CASSLYGRGDTQYF. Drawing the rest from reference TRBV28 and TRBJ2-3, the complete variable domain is DVKVTQSSRYLVKRTGEKVFLECVQDMDHENMFWYRQDPGLGLRLIYFSYDVKMKEKGDIPEGYSVSREKKERFSLILESASTNQTSMYLCASSLYGRGDTQYFGPGTRLTVL.

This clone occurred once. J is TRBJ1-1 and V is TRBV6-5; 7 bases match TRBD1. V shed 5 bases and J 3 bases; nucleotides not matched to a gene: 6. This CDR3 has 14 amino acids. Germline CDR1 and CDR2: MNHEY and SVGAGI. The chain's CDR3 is CASSRAGGHTEAFF. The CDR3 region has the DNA TGTGCCAGCAGTCGTGCAGGGGGACACACTGAAGCTTTCTTT.

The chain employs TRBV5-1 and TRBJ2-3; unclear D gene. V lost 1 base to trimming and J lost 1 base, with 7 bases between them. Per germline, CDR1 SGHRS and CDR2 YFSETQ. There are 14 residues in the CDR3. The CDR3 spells CASSLTVRTDTQYF. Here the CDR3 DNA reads TGCGCCAGCAGCTTGACGGTTCGCACAGATACGCAGTATTTT. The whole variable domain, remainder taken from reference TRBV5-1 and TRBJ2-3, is KAGVTQTPRYLIKTRGQQVTLSCSPISGHRSVSWYQQTPGQGLQFLFEYFSETQRNKGNFPGRFSGRQFSNSRSEMNVSTLELGDSALYLCASSLTVRTDTQYFGPGTRLTVL.

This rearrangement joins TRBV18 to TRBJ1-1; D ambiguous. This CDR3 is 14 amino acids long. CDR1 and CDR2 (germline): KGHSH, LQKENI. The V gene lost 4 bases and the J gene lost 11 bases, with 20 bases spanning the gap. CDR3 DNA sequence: TGTGCCAGCTCACTATCAACAAGGGAGGTGTTCGCTTTCTTT. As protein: CASSLSTREVFAFF.

Written as DNA, the CDR3 is TGTGCCAGCAGCTTAGTGCGGAGCTCCTACAATGAGCAGTTCTTC. Its translation is CASSLVRSSYNEQFF. The rearrangement links TRBV11-2 to TRBJ2-1; D unresolved. The CDR3 is 15 residues long. Germline V gene sequence: CDR1 SGHAT, CDR2 FQNNGV. Trimming shortened V by 1 base and J by 0 bases, and 7 bases separated the two germline ends.

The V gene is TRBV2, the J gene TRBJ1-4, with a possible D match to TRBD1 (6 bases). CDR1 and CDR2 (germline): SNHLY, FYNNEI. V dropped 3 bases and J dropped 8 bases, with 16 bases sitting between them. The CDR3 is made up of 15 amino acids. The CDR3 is CASSDQGLVREKLFF. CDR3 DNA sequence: TGTGCCAGCAGTGACCAGGGGTTGGTACGGGAAAAACTGTTTTTT.

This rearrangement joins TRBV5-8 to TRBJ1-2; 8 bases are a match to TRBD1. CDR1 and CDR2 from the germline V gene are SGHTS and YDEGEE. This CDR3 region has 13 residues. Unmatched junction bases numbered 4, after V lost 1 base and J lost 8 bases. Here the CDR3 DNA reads TGTGCCAGCAGCTTGAGGACAGGGTGGGGCTACACCTTC. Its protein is CASSLRTGWGYTF.

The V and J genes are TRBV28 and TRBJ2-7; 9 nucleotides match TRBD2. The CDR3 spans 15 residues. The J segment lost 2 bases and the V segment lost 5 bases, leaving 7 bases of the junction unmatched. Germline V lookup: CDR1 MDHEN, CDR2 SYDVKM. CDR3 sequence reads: CASSGPGTSTYEQYF. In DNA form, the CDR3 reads TGTGCCAGCAGTGGGCCCGGGACTAGCACCTACGAGCAGTACTTC.

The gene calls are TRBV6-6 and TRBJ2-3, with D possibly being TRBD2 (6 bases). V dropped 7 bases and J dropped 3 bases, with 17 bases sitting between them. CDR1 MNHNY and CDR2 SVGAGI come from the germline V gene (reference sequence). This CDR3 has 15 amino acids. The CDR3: CASKLVGGTTDTQYF. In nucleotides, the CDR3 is TGTGCCAGCAAACTTGTGGGGGGTACTACAGATACGCAGTATTTT.

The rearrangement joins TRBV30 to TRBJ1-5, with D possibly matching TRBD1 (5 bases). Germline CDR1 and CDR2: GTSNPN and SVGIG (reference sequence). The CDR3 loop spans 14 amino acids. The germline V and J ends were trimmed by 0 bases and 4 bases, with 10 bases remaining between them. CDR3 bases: TGTGCCTGGAGTGTCGGGGGAGCGAATCAGCCCCAGCATTTT. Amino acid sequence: CAWSVGGANQPQHF.

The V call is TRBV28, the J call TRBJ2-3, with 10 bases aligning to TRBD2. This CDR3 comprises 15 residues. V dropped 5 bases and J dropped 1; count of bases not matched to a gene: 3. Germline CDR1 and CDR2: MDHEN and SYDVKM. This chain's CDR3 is CASSTLAGGTDTQYF. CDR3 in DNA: TGTGCCAGCAGTACCCTAGCGGGGGGCACAGATACGCAGTATTTT.

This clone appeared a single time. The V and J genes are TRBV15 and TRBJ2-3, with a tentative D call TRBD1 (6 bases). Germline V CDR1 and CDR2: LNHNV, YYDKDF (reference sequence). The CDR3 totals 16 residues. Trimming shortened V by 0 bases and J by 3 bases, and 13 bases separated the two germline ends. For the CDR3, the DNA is TGTGCCACCAGCAGAGATTCGCAGGGGAGTACAGATACGCAGTATTTT. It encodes CATSRDSQGSTDTQYF.

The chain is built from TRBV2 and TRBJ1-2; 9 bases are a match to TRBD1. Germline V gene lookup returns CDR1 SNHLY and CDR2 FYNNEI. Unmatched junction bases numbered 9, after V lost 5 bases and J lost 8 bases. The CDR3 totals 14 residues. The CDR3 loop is CASSFEDRGGGYTF. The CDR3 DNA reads TGTGCCAGCAGTTTTGAGGACAGGGGAGGAGGCTACACCTTC.

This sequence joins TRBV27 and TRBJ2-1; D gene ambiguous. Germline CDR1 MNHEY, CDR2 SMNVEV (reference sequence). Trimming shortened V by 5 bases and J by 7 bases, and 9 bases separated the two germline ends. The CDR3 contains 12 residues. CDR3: CASSSRQNEQFF. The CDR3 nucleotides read TGTGCCAGCAGTAGCAGGCAAAATGAGCAGTTCTTC.

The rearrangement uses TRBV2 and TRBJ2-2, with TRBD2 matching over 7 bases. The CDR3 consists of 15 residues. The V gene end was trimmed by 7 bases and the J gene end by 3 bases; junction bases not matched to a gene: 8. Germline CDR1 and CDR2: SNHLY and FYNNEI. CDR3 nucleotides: TGTGCCAGCACCCTCGGGGGGAGCGACACCGGGGAGCTGTTTTTT. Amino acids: CASTLGGSDTGELFF.

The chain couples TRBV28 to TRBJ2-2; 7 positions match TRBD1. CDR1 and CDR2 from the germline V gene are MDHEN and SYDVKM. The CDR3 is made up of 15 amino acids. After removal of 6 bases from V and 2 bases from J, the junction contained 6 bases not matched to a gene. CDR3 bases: TGTGCCAGCAGGTCGGGGACAGTCAACACCGGGGAGCTGTTTTTT. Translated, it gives CASRSGTVNTGELFF.

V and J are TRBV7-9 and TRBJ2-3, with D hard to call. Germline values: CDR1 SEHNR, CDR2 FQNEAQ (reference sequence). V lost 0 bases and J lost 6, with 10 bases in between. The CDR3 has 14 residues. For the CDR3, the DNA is TGTGCCAGCAGCTTAGCGATGACTTGGGATACGCAGTATTTT. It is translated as CASSLAMTWDTQYF.

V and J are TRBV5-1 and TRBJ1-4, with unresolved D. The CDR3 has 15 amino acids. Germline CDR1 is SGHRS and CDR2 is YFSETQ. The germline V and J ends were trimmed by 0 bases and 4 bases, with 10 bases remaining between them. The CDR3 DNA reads TGCGCCAGCAGCTTGGAGGTCGGAGGTAATGAAAAACTGTTTTTT. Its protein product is CASSLEVGGNEKLFF.

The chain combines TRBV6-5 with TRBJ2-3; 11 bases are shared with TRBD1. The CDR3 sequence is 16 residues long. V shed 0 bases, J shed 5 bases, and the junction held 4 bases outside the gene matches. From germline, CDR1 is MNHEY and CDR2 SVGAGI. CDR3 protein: CASSYSGTGGGDTQYF. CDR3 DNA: TGTGCCAGCAGTTACTCCGGGACAGGGGGGGGAGATACGCAGTATTTT.

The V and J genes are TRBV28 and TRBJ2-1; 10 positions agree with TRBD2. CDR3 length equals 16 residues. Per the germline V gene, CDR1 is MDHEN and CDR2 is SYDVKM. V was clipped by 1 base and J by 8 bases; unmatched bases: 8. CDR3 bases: TGTGCCAGCAGTTTATCGGGTCCTAGCGGGAGCGATGAGCAGTTCTTC. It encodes CASSLSGPSGSDEQFF.

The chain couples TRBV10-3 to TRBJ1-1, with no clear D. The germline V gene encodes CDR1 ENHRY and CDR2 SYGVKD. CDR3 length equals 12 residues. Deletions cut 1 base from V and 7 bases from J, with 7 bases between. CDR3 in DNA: TGTGCCATCAGTGAGTGGGAGGGTGAAGCTTTCTTT. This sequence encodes CAISEWEGEAFF.

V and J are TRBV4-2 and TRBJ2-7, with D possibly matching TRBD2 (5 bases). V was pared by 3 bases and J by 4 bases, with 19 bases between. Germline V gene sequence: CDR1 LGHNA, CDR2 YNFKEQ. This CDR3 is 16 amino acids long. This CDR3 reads CASSQAGVVGEYEQYF. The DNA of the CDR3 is TGTGCCAGCAGCCAGGCCGGGGTAGTTGGTGAGTACGAGCAGTACTTC.